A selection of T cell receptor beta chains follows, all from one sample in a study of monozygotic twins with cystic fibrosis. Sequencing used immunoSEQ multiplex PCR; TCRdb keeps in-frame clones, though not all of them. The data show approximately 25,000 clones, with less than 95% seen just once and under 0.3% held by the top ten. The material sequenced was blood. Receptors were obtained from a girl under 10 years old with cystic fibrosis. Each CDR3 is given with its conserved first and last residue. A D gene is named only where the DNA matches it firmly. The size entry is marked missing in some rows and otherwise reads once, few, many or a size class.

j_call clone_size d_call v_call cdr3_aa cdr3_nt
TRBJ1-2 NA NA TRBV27 CASGAGFYGYTF TGTGCCAGCGGGGCGGGGTTCTATGGCTACACCTTC
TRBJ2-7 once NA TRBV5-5 CASSLDLGRYYEQYF TGTGCCAGCAGCTTAGATTTAGGGCGTTACTACGAGCAGTACTTC
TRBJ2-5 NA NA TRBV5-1 CASRSQARLQETQYF TGCGCCAGCAGGTCTCAGGCGAGACTCCAAGAGACCCAGTACTTC
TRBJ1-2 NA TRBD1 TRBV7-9 CASRGGSQGNPNTF TGTGCCAGCAGAGGAGGATCACAGGGGAACCCAAACACCTTC
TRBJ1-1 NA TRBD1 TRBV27 CASSPLQGARDTEAFF TGTGCCAGCAGTCCATTACAGGGGGCGCGGGACACTGAAGCTTTCTTT
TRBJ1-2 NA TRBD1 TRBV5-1 CASSLGTANYGYTF TGCGCCAGCAGCCTCGGGACAGCTAACTATGGCTACACCTTC
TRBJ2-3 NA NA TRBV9 CASSVATGRRADTQYF TGTGCCAGCAGCGTAGCTACGGGCAGGAGAGCAGATACGCAGTATTTT
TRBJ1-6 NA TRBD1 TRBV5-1 CASSLDTTGEGAPLHF TGCGCCAGCAGCTTGGACACTACAGGGGAAGGTGCACCCCTCCACTTT
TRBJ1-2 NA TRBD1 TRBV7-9 CASSLFGTGEFNYGYTF TGTGCCAGCAGCTTATTCGGGACAGGGGAATTTAACTATGGCTACACCTTC
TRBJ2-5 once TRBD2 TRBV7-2 CASSSRLAGGPRQETQYF TGTGCCAGCAGCTCAAGACTAGCGGGGGGGCCCCGCCAAGAGACCCAGTACTTC
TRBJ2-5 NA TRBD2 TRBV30 CAWNVAGGRETQYF TGTGCCTGGAATGTGGCGGGGGGGCGTGAGACCCAGTACTTC
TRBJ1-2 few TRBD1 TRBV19 CASREGQGYGYTF TGTGCCAGTAGGGAGGGACAGGGCTATGGCTACACCTTC
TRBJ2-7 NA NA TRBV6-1 CASSEEGSRLGQYF TGTGCCAGCAGTGAAGAAGGCAGCCGGCTAGGGCAGTACTTC
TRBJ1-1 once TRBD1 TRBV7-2 CASSPQGGNTEAFF TGTGCCAGCAGCCCACAGGGGGGAAACACTGAAGCTTTCTTT
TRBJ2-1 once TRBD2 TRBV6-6 CASSYKSSGGPNEQFF TGTGCCAGCAGTTACAAGTCTAGCGGGGGGCCCAATGAGCAGTTCTTC
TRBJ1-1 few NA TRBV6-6 CASIITTEAFF TGTGCCAGCATCATCACCACTGAAGCTTTCTTT
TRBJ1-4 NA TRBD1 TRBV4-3 CASSQDSGQGSTNEKLFF TGCGCCAGCAGCCAAGATAGCGGACAGGGATCGACTAATGAAAAACTGTTTTTT
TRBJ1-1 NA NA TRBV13 CASSLYNLGVDTEAFF TGTGCCAGCAGCTTGTATAATTTGGGAGTTGACACTGAAGCTTTCTTT
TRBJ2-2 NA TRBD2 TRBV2 CASSAGRGVGPGELFF TGTGCCAGCAGTGCTGGGCGGGGGGTAGGTCCCGGGGAGCTGTTTTTT
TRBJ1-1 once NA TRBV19 CASSTATWLNTEAFF TGTGCCAGTAGTACGGCCACTTGGTTGAACACTGAAGCTTTCTTT
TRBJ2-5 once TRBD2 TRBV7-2 CASSLGLAVETQYF TGTGCCAGCAGCTTAGGCCTAGCGGTGGAGACCCAGTACTTC
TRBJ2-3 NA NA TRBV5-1 CASSLEVKVDTQYF TGCGCCAGCAGCTTGGAAGTCAAGGTAGATACGCAGTATTTT
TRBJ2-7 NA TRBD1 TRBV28 CASSPTGGFLHEQYF TGTGCCAGCAGTCCGACAGGGGGCTTTCTCCACGAGCAGTACTTC
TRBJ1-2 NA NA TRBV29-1 CSVPLGATYGYTF TGCAGCGTCCCCTTGGGGGCGACATATGGCTACACCTTC
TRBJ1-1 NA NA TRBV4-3 CASSQEAGLVNTEAFF TGCGCCAGCAGCCAAGAAGCGGGTCTAGTGAACACTGAAGCTTTCTTT
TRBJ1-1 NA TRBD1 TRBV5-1 CASSATGGASQEAFF TGCGCCAGCAGCGCCACAGGGGGCGCGAGCCAGGAAGCTTTCTTT
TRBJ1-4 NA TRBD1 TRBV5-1 CASSPRDRVGEKLFF TGCGCCAGCAGCCCCCGGGACAGGGTGGGAGAAAAACTGTTTTTT
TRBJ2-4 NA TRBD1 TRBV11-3 CASSPGQGNIQYF TGTGCCAGCAGCCCCGGACAGGGAAACATTCAGTACTTC
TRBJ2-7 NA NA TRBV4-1 CASSQEPGPGSYEQYF TGCGCCAGCAGCCAAGAACCAGGGCCGGGCTCCTACGAGCAGTACTTC
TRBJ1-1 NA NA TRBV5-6 CASSLRGNTEAFF TGTGCCAGCAGCTTGAGGGGGAACACTGAAGCTTTCTTT
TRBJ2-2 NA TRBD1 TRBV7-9 CASEGAQTNTGELFF TGTGCCAGTGAGGGGGCCCAAACGAACACCGGGGAGCTGTTTTTT
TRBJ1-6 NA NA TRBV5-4 CASSLEPWSDYNSPLHF TGTGCCAGCAGCTTGGAGCCTTGGAGTGACTATAATTCACCCCTCCACTTT
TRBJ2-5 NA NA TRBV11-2 CASSVKPAGETQYF TGTGCCAGCAGCGTCAAACCCGCCGGAGAGACCCAGTACTTC
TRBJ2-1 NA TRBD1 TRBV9 CASSFGTGEYNEQFF TGTGCCAGCAGCTTCGGGACAGGGGAGTACAATGAGCAGTTCTTC
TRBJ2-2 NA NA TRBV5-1 CASSLERRNTGELFF TGCGCCAGCAGCTTGGAGCGGAGGAACACCGGGGAGCTGTTTTTT
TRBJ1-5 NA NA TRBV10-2 CASSSEGYSNQPQHF TGCGCCAGCAGTTCCGAGGGATATAGCAATCAGCCCCAGCATTTT
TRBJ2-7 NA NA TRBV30 CAWGRFNYEQYF TGTGCCTGGGGGCGATTTAACTACGAGCAGTACTTC
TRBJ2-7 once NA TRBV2 CASSVSPPYEQYF TGTGCCAGCAGTGTGAGCCCCCCCTACGAGCAGTACTTC
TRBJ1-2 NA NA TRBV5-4 CASSSSYGYTF TGTGCCAGCAGCTCCAGCTATGGCTACACCTTC
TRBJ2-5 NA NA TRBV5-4 CASSSAPASMVVGETQYF TGTGCCAGCAGCTCGGCACCAGCTTCCATGGTGGTTGGAGAGACCCAGTACTTC